This T cell receptor beta chain was recorded in a study of blood T cell repertoires in COVID-19. The table came from immunoSEQ multiplex PCR; TCRdb's copy has only in-frame clones and leaves some out. This sample has 20,000 to 30,000 clones, with 75% to 85% found just once. The CDR3 loop spans 15 amino acids. From germline, CDR1 is SGHRS and CDR2 YFSETQ. The J segment lost 5 bases and the V segment lost 4 bases, leaving 5 bases of the junction unmatched. The sequence came from a woman in her 70s with COVID-19, enrolled during active disease. Material for sequencing was peripheral blood. The rearrangement uses TRBV5-1 and TRBJ2-2, with 10 bases fitting TRBD1. The CDR3: CASSRGQGKTGELFF. In DNA, the CDR3 is TGCGCCAGCAGCCGGGGACAGGGGAAGACCGGGGAGCTGTTTTTT. The complete variable domain, with remaining parts taken from reference TRBV5-1 and TRBJ2-2, reads KAGVTQTPRYLIKTRGQQVTLSCSPISGHRSVSWYQQTPGQGLQFLFEYFSETQRNKGNFPGRFSGRQFSNSRSEMNVSTLELGDSALYLCASSRGQGKTGELFFGEGSRLTVL.